These T cell receptor beta chains were read from a single sample in a study of blood T cell repertoires in COVID-19. The protocol was immunoSEQ multiplex PCR, while the TCRdb copy is restricted to in-frame clones and leaves out a portion. Counted here are 470,000 or so clones, 70% to 90% occurring once; the ten biggest clones make up about 2.1%. Material: PBMCs or T cells enriched from blood (not recorded which). The receptors were sampled from a woman aged 18-29 years with acute COVID-19. CDR3s leave out the opening cysteine and the closing phenylalanine or tryptophan.

V	length	J	CDR3
TRBV7-2	10	TRBJ2-2	ASIGGTGELF
TRBV9	12	TRBJ2-1	ASSVGSSSNEQF
TRBV3-1/TRBV3-2	15	TRBJ1-5	ASSQVGAGGSNQPQH
TRBV11-3	12	TRBJ2-2	ASSQNRVAGELF
TRBV6-1	14	TRBJ1-6	ASSEGWTGHNSPLH
TRBV19	12	TRBJ2-1	ASSPPGTVDEQF
TRBV5-1	15	TRBJ1-2	ASSLSDRGTFGYGYT
TRBV11-2	12	TRBJ2-7	ASSSLTGINEQY
TRBV20-1	11	TRBJ2-7	SASYSEFYEQY
TRBV6-5	14	TRBJ2-5	ASSFQTGAGQETQY
TRBV2	14	TRBJ1-1	ASSVDSGLWNTEAF
TRBV5-1	18	TRBJ1-6	ASSSIGRTGASSYNSPLH
TRBV7-9	13	TRBJ2-5	ASSFGGRAGETQY
TRBV5-4	14	TRBJ2-1	ASSSRVVAGVGEQF
TRBV5-1	13	TRBJ2-3	ASSFSDGGTDTQY
TRBV7-8	16	TRBJ2-1	ASSLAGKTSGWYNEQF
TRBV7-2	12	TRBJ2-7	ASSLWDSLYEQY
TRBV4-1	11	TRBJ2-5	ASSQVGGETQY
TRBV19	13	TRBJ2-2	ASSLPDRNTGELF
TRBV28	13	TRBJ1-2	ASSLNWDSLLGYT
TRBV28	14	TRBJ2-2	ASTTSGTRGSGELF
TRBV5-1	11	TRBJ2-7	ASSSRQDYEQY
TRBV24-1	10	TRBJ1-2	ATSDEGWGYT
TRBV10-3	13	TRBJ1-6	AIRSQGINNSPLH
TRBV7-2	11	TRBJ2-7	ASSLPQSYEQY
TRBV5-1	12	TRBJ1-1	ASSLGQGATEAF
TRBV28	14	TRBJ1-3	ASRPGGPLSGNTIY
TRBV18	12	TRBJ1-1	ASSRTGENTEAF
TRBV7-8	12	TRBJ1-6	ASRLGQPNSPLH
TRBV19	16	TRBJ2-5	ASSTAGTSGSVGETQY
TRBV19	15	TRBJ1-2	ASSRGQGAVVKVGYT